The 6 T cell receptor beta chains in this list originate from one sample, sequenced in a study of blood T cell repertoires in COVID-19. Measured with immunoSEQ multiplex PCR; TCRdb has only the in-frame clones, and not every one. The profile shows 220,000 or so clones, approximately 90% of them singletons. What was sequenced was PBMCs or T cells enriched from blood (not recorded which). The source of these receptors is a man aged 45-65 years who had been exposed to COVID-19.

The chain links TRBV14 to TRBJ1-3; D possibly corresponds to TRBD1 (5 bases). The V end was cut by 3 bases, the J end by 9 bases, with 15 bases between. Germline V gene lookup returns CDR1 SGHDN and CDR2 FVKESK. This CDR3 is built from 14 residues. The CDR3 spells CASSHAGGTGTIYF. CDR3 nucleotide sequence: TGTGCCAGCAGCCACGCCGGGGGAACGGGCACCATATATTTT. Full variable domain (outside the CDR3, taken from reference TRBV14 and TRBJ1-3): EAGVTQFPSHSVIEKGQTVTLRCDPISGHDNLYWYRRVMGKEIKFLLHFVKESKQDESGMPNNRFLAERTGGTYSTLKVQPAELEDSGVYFCASSHAGGTGTIYFGEGSWLTVV.

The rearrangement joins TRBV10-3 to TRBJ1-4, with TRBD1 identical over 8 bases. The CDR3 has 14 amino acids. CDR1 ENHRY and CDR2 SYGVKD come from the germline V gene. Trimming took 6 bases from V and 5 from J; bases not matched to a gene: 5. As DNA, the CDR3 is TGTGCCATCAGAGGGACAGGCCAGAATGAAAAACTGTTTTTT. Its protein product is CAIRGTGQNEKLFF.

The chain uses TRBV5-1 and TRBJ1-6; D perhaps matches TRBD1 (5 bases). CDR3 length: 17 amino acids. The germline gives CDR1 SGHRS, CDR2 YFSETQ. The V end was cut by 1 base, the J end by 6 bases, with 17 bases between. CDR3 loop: CASSLNQGSQPNSPLHF. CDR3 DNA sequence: TGCGCCAGCAGCTTGAATCAGGGTTCACAACCTAATTCACCCCTCCACTTT. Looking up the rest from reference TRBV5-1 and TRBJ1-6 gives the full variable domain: KAGVTQTPRYLIKTRGQQVTLSCSPISGHRSVSWYQQTPGQGLQFLFEYFSETQRNKGNFPGRFSGRQFSNSRSEMNVSTLELGDSALYLCASSLNQGSQPNSPLHFGNGTRLTVT.

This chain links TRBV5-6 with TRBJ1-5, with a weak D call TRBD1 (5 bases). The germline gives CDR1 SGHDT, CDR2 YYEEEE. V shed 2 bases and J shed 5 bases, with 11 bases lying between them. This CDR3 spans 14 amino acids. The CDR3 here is CASSLSDSYQPQHF. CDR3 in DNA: TGTGCCAGCAGCTTAAGTGACAGTTATCAGCCCCAGCATTTT.

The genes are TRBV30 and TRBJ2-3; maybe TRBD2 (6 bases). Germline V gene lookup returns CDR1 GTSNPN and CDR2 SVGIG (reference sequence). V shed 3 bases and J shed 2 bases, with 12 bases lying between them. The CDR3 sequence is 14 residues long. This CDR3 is CAWRWGLNTDTQYF. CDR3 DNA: TGTGCCTGGAGGTGGGGACTCAACACAGATACGCAGTATTTT.

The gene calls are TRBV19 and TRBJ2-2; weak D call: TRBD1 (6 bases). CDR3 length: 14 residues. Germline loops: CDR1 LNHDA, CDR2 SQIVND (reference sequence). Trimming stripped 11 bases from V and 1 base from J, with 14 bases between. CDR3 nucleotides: TGTGCCGCAACTCCGGGACAGAACACCGGGGAGCTGTTTTTT. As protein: CAATPGQNTGELFF. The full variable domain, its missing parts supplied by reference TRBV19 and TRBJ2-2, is DGGITQSPKYLFRKEGQNVTLSCEQNLNHDAMYWYRQDPGQGLRLIYYSQIVNDFQKGDIAEGYSVSREKKESFPLTVTSAQKNPTAFYLCAATPGQNTGELFFGEGSRLTVL.